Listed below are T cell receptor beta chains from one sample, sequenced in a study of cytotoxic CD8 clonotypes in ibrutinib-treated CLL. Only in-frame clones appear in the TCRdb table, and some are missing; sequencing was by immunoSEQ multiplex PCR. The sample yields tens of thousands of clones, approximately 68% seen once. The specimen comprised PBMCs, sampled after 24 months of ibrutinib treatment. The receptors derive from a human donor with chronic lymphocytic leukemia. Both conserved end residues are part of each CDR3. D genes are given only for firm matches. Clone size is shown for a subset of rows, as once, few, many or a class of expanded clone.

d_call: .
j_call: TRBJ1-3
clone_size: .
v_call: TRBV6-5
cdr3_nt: TGTGCCAGCAGCAACAGGGCCCCTGGAAACACCATATATTTT
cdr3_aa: CASSNRAPGNTIYF

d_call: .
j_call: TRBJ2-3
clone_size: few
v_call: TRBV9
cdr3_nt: TGTGCCAGCAGCGTAGGGGCTAGCCATTATACGCAGTATTTT
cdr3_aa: CASSVGASHYTQYF

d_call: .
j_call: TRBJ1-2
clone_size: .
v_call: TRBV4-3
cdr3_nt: TGCGCCAGCAGCCAAGCGGGGTCAAACTATGGCTACACCTTC
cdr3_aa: CASSQAGSNYGYTF

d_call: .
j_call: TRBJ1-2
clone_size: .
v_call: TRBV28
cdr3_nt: TGTGCCAGCAGTTTAGGCCAAGGGGGTTGGGGCTATGGCTACACCTTC
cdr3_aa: CASSLGQGGWGYGYTF

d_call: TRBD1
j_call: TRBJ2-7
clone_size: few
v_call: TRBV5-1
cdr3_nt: TGCGCCAGCAGCCCGGGACAGGGTCGCTACGAGCAGTACTTC
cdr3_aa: CASSPGQGRYEQYF

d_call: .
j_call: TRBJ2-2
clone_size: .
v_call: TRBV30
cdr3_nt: TGTGCCTGGAGTGTACGGGCAGTAACCGGGGAGCTGTTTTTT
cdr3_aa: CAWSVRAVTGELFF

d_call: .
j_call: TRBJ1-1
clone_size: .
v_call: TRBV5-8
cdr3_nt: TGTGCCAGCAGCTTTGTCGTGGTCGGCGCTGAAGCTTTCTTT
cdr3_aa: CASSFVVVGAEAFF

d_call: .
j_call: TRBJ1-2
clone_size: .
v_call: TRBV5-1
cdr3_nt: TGCGCCAGCAGCTTGGCCATAGGGTCGGGCTACACCTTC
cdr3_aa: CASSLAIGSGYTF

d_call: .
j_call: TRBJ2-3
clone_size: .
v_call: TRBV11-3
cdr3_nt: TGTGCCAGCAGCTCACGGGGGACTAGCACAGATACGCAGTATTTT
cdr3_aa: CASSSRGTSTDTQYF

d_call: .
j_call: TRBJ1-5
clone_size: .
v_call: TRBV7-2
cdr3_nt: TGTGCCAGCAGCTTAAGTTCAGGGGTGAATCAGCCCCAGCATTTT
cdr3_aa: CASSLSSGVNQPQHF

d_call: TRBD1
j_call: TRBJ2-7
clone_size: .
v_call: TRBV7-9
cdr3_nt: TGTGCCAGCAGCCCGCGCGGACAGGGCGCCTACGAGCAGTACTTC
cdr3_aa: CASSPRGQGAYEQYF

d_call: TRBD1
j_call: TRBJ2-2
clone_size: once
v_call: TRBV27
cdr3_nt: TGTGCCAGCAGTTTATCCTACAGGGGGGCCGGGGAGCTGTTTTTT
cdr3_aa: CASSLSYRGAGELFF

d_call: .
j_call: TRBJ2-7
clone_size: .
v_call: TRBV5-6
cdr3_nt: TGTGCCAGCAGCTCGGCATGGGGCATCAGCGCCTACGAGCAGTACTTC
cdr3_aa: CASSSAWGISAYEQYF

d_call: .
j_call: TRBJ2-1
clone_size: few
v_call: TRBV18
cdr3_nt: TGTGCCAGCTCACCATCCGGGTCCACCTACAATGAGCAGTTCTTC
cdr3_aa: CASSPSGSTYNEQFF

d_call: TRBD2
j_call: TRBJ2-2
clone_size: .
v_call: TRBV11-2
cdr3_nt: TGTGCCAGCAGGGCGAAGCGGGGGAATTCCGGGGAGCTGTTTTTT
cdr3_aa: CASRAKRGNSGELFF

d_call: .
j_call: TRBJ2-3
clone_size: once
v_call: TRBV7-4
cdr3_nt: TGTGCCAGCAGCCCTCTGTGCAGTAAGGTAGCGTACCCTAGCACAGATACGCAGTATTTT
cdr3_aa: CASSPLCSKVAYPSTDTQYF

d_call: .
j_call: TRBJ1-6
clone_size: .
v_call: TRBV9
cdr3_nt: TGTGCCAGCAGCGTAGCGGGCGCGGGTCGTCCCCTCCACTTT
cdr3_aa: CASSVAGAGRPLHF

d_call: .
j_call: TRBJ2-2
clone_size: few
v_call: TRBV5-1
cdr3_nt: TGCGCCAGCAGCTTCGACGGGGCGAACACCGGGGAGCTGTTTTTT
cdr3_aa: CASSFDGANTGELFF

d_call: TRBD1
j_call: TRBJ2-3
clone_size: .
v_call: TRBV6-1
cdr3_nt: TGTGCCAGCAGTGACCTTGACAGGGTTGGCACAGATACGCAGTATTTT
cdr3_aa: CASSDLDRVGTDTQYF

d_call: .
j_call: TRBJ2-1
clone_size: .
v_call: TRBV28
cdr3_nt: TGTGCCAGCAGTTTCGACTGGAGCTCCTACAATGAGCAGTTCTTC
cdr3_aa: CASSFDWSSYNEQFF

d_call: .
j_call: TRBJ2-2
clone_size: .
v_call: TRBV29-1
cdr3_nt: TGCAGCGTTGCGGAGTTGGCTACCGGGGAGCTGTTTTTT
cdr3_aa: CSVAELATGELFF

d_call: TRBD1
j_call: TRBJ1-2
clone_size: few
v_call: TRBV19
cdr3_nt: TGTGCCAGTAGTACCCAAGAGGGGGACAGGGGTTGGTATGGCTACACCTTC
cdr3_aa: CASSTQEGDRGWYGYTF

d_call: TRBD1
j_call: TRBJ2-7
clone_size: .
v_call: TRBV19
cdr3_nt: TGTGCCAGTAGTCCATTAGGGACAGGGGTTGCCTACGAGCAGTACTTC
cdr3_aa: CASSPLGTGVAYEQYF

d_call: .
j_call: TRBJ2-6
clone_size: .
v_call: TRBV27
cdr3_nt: TGTGCCAGCAGTTTACGTGGCAGGGTTAGTTCCCCCTCTGGGGCCAACGTCCTGACTTTC
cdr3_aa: CASSLRGRVSSPSGANVLTF

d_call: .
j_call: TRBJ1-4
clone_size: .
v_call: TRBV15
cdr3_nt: TGTGCCACCAGTCTTAGGGGTATTGCAACTAATGAAAAACTGTTTTTT
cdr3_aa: CATSLRGIATNEKLFF

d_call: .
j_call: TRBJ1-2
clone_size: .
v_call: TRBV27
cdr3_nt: TGTGCCAGCAGTCCAGACATCGTCTATGGCTACACCTTC
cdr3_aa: CASSPDIVYGYTF

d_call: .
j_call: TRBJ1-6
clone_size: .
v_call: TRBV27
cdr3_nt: TGTGCCAGCAGTTTATCGAAAGGGGGTGTTTCACCCCTCCACTTT
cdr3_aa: CASSLSKGGVSPLHF

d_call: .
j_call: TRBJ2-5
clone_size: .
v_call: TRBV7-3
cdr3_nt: TGTGCCAGCAGCCCCGGGGGGCGGGGGTCGGAGACCCAGTACTTC
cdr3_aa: CASSPGGRGSETQYF

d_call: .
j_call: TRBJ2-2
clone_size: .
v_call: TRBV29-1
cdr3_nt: TGCAGCGTTGAAGAAGGCGGGACAGTAGACACCGGGGAGCTGTTTTTT
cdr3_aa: CSVEEGGTVDTGELFF

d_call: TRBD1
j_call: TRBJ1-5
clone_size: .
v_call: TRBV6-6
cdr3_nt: TGTGCCAGCAGTTACGACAGGGACCAGCCCCAGCATTTT
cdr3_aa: CASSYDRDQPQHF

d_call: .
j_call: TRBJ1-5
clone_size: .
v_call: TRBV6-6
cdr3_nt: TGTGCCAGCAGAATGGATAGCAATCAGCCCCAGCATTTT
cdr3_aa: CASRMDSNQPQHF

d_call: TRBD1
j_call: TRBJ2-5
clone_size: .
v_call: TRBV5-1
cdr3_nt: TGCGCCAGCAGCTACGGACAGGGCGGGGAGACCCAGTACTTC
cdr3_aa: CASSYGQGGETQYF

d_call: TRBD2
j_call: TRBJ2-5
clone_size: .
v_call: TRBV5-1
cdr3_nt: TGCGCCAGCAGCTTGGAGGCTCCGGGGGGAGAGACCCAGTACTTC
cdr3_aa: CASSLEAPGGETQYF

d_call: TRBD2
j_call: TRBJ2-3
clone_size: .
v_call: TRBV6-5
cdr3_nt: TGTGCCAGCAGTTACTACGGGGGGGCCGCAGATACGCAGTATTTT
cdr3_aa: CASSYYGGAADTQYF

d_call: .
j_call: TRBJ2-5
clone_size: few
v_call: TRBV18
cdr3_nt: TGTGCCAGCTCACCACTCGGGAGTCAAGAGACCCAGTACTTC
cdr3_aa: CASSPLGSQETQYF

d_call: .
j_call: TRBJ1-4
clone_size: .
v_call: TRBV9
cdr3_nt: TGTGCCAGCAGCGTAGGAAGGGCAGGAGGAAATGAAAAACTGTTTTTT
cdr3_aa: CASSVGRAGGNEKLFF

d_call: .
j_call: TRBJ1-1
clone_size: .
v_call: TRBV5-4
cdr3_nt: TGTGCCAGCAGCATCGACAGCTACACTGAAGCTTTCTTT
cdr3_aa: CASSIDSYTEAFF

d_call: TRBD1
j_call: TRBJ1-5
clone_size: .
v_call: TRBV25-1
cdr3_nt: TGTGCCAGCAGTGAACGACCATCCGGGACAGGGTATGGCCAGCCCCAGCATTTT
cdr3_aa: CASSERPSGTGYGQPQHF

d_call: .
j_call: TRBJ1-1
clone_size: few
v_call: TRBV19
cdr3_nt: TGTGCCAGTAGTATGATGGCGGGCACTGAAGCTTTCTTT
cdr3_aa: CASSMMAGTEAFF

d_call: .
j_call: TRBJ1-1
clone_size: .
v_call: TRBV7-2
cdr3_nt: TGTGCCAGCAGCTTGGGGTCCACGTACACTGAAGCTTTCTTT
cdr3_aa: CASSLGSTYTEAFF

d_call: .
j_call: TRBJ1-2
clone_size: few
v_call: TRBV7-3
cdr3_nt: TGTGCCAGCAGCTTATTGGCGGGCCGTGGCTACACCTTC
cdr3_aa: CASSLLAGRGYTF

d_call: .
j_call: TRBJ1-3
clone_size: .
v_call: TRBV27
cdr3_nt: TGTGCCAGCGCTAAAGTGGGGAGGGTATTAGATGGAAACACCATATATTTT
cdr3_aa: CASAKVGRVLDGNTIYF

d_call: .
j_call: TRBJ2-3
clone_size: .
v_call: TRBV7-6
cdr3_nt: TGTGCCAGCAGCGTAACTTCCTCCGGGGGGCTTAGCACAGATACGCAGTATTTT
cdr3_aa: CASSVTSSGGLSTDTQYF

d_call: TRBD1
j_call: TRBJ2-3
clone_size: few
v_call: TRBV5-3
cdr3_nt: TGTGCCAGAAGCGGCTCACCCCGGGACAGGGGGCTTGTCACAGATACGCAGTATTTT
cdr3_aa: CARSGSPRDRGLVTDTQYF

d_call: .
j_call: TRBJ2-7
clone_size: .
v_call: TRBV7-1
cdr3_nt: TGTGCCAGCAGCCCGCCGGACAGCCCAACCTACGAGCAGTACTTC
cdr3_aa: CASSPPDSPTYEQYF

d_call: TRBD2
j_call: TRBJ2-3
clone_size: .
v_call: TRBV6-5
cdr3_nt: TGTGCCAGCAGTTCCGGACTAGCGAGGAAAGATACGCAGTATTTT
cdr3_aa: CASSSGLARKDTQYF

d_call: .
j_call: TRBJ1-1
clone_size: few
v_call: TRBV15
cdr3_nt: TGTGCCACCAGCACGGACACCACGGGAAGTACTGAAGCTTTCTTT
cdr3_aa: CATSTDTTGSTEAFF

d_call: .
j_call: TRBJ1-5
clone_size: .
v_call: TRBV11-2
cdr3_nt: TGTGCCAGCAGCTTAGTCGGGGGTAGTGGTCAGCCCCAGCATTTT
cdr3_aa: CASSLVGGSGQPQHF

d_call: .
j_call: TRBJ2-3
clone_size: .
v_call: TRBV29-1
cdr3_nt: TGCAGCGTTGTAGAGGGTGGAGATACGCAGTATTTT
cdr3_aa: CSVVEGGDTQYF

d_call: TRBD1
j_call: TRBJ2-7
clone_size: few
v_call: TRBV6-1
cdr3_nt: TGTGCCAGCAGGGCCGGGACAGGGGTTTTCTACGAGCAGTACTTC
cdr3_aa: CASRAGTGVFYEQYF

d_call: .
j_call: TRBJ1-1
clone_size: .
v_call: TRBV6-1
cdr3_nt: TGTGCCAGCAGACCCTGGGGGGGACGTACTGAAGCTTTCTTT
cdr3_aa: CASRPWGGRTEAFF

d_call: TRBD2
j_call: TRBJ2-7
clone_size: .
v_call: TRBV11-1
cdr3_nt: TGTGCCAGCAGCGCCCCACAGCGGGGGCGCTACGAGCAGTACTTC
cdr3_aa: CASSAPQRGRYEQYF

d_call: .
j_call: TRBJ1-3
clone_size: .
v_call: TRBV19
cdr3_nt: TGTGCCAGTAGTGTAACAGCTGGAAACACCATATATTTT
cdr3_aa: CASSVTAGNTIYF

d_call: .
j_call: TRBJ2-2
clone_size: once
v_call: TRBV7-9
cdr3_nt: TGTGCCAGCAGCGGGACATTCGGGACCGGGGAGCTGTTTTTT
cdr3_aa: CASSGTFGTGELFF

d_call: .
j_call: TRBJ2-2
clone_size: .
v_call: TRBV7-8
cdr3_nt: TGTGCCAGCAGCTTCGGGGCCCAAGCGGGGAACACCGGGGAGCTGTTTTTT
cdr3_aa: CASSFGAQAGNTGELFF